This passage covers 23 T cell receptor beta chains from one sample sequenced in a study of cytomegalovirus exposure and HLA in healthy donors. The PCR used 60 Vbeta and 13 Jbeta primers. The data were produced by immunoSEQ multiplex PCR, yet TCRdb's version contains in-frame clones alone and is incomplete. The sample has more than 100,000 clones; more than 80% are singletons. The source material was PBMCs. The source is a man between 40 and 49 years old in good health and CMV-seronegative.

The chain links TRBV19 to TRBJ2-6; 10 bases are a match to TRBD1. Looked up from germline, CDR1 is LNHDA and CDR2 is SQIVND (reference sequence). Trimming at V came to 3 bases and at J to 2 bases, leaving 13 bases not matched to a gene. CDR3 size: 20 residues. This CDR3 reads CASSMGQGQIFTTGANVLTF. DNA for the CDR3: TGTGCCAGTAGTATGGGACAGGGGCAAATCTTCACGACTGGGGCCAACGTCCTGACTTTC.

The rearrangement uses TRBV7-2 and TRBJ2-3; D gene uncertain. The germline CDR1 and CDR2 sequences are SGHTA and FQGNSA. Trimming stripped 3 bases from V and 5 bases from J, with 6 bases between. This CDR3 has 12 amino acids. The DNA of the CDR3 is TGTGCCAGCAGCTTGCACGGAGATACGCAGTATTTT. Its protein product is CASSLHGDTQYF.

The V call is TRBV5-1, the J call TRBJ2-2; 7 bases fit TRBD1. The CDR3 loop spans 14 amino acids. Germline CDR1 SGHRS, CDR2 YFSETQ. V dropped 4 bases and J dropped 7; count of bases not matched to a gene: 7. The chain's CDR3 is CASSKGQVGGELFF. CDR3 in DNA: TGCGCCAGCAGCAAAGGACAGGTGGGCGGGGAGCTGTTTTTT. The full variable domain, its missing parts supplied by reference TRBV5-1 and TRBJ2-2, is KAGVTQTPRYLIKTRGQQVTLSCSPISGHRSVSWYQQTPGQGLQFLFEYFSETQRNKGNFPGRFSGRQFSNSRSEMNVSTLELGDSALYLCASSKGQVGGELFFGEGSRLTVL.

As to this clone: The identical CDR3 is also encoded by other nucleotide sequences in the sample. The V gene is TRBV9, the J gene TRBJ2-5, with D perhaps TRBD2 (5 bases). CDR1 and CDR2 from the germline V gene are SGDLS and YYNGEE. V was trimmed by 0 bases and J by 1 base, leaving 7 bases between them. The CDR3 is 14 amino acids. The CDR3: CASSVGRGQETQYF. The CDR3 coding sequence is TGTGCCAGCAGCGTAGGTCGGGGCCAAGAGACCCAGTACTTC.

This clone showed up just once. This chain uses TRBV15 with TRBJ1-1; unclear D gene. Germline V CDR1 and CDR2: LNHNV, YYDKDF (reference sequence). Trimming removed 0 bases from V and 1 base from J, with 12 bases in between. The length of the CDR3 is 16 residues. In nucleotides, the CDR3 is TGTGCCACCAGCAGAGATAGCGGGGTTGCGAACACTGAAGCTTTCTTT. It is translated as CATSRDSGVANTEAFF. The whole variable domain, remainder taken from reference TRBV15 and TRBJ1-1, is DAMVIQNPRYQVTQFGKPVTLSCSQTLNHNVMYWYQQKSSQAPKLLFHYYDKDFNNEADTPDNFQSRRPNTSFCFLDIRSPGLGDTAMYLCATSRDSGVANTEAFFGQGTRLTVV.

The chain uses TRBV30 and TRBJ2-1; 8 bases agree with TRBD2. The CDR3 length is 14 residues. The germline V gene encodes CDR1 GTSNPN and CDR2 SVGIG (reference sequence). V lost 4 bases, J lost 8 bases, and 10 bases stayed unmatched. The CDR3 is CAWTHGTSWDEQFF. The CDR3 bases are TGTGCCTGGACCCACGGGACTAGTTGGGATGAGCAGTTCTTC.

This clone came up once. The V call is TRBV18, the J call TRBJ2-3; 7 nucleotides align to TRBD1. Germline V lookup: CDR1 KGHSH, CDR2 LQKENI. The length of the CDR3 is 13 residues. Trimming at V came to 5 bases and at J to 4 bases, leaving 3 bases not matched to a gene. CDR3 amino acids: CASSDQGADTQYF. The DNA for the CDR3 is TGTGCCAGCTCAGACCAGGGGGCAGATACGCAGTATTTT.

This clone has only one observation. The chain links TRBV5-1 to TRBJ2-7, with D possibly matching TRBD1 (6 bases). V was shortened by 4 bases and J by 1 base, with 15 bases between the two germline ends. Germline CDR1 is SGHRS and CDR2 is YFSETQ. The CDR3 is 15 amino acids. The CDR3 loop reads CASSPGTRGSYEQYF. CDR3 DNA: TGCGCCAGCAGCCCCGGGACAAGGGGTTCCTACGAGCAGTACTTC.

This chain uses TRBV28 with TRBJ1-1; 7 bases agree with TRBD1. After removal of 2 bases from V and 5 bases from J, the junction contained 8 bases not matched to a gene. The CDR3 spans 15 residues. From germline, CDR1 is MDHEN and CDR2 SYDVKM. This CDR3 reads CASSLEGARVTEAFF. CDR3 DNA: TGTGCCAGCAGTTTAGAGGGGGCGCGGGTTACTGAAGCTTTCTTT.

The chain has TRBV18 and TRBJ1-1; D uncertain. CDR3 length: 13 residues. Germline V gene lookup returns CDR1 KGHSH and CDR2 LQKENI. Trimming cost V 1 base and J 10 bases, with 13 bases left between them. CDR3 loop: CASSPLLGERAFF. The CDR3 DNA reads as TGTGCCAGCTCACCACTATTAGGAGAACGAGCTTTCTTT.

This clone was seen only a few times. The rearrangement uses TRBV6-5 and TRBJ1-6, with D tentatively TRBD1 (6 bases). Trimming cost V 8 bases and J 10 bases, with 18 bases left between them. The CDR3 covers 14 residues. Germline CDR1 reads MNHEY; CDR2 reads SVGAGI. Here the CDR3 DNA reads TGTGCCAGCGCCCATCGACAGGTCGGGTCACCCCTCCACTTT. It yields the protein CASAHRQVGSPLHF.

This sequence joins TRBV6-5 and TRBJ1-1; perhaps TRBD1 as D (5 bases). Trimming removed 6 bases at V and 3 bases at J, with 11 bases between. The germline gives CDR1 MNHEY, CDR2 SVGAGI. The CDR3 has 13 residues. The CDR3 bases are TGTGCCAGCAGCCAGGGTCGGGACACTGAAGCTTTCTTT. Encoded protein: CASSQGRDTEAFF.

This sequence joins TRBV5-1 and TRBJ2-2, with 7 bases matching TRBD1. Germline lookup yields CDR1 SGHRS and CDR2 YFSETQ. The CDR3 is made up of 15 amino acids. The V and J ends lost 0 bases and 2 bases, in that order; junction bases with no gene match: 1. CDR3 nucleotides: TGCGCCAGCAGCTTGGGGGACAGCAACACCGGGGAGCTGTTTTTT. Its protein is CASSLGDSNTGELFF.

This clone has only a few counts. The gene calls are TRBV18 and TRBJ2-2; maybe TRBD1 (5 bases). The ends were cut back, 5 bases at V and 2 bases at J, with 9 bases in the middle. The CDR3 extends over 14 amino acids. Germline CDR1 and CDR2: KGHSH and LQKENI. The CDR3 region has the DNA TGTGCCAGCTCAGAGCAGGGCAACACCGGGGAGCTGTTTTTT. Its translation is CASSEQGNTGELFF. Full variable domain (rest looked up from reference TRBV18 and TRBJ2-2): NAGVMQNPRHLVRRRGQEARLRCSPMKGHSHVYWYRQLPEEGLKFMVYLQKENIIDESGMPKERFSAEFPKEGPSILRIQQVVRGDSAAYFCASSEQGNTGELFFGEGSRLTVL.

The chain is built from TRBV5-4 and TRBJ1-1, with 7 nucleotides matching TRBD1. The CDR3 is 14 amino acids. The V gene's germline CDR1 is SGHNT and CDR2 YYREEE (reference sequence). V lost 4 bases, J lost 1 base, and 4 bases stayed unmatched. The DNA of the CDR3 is TGTGCCAGCAGCGCGGGACAGCAGAACACTGAAGCTTTCTTT. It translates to CASSAGQQNTEAFF.

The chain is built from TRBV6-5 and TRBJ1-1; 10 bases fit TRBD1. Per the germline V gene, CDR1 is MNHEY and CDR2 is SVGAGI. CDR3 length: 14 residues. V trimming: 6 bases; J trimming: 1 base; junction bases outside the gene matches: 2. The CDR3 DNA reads TGTGCCAGCAGCTGGGACAGGGGGAACACTGAAGCTTTCTTT. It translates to CASSWDRGNTEAFF.

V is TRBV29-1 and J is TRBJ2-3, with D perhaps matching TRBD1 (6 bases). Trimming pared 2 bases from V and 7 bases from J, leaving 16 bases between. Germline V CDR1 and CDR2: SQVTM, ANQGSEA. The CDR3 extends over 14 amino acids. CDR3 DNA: TGCAGCGTTGAAATGGGGGCCCGGCCTAATACGCAGTATTTT. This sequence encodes CSVEMGARPNTQYF.

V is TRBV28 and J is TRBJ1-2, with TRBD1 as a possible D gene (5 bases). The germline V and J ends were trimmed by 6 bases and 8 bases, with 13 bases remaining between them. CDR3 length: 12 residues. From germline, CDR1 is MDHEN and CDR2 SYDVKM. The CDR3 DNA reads TGTGCCAGCAGGGGACTGCTCTGGGGCTACACCTTC. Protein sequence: CASRGLLWGYTF.

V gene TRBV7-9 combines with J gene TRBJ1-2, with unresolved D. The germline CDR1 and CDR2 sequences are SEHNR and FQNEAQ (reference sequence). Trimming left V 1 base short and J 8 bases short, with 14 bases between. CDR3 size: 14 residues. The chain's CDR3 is CASSLDSGVGGYTF. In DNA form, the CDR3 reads TGTGCCAGCAGCTTAGATTCCGGGGTTGGGGGCTACACCTTC.

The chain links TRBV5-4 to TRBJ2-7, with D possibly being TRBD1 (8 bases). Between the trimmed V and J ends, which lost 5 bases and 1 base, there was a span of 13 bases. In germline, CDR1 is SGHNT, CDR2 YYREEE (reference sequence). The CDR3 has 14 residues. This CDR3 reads CASRQGGASYEQYF. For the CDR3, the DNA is TGTGCCAGCAGACAGGGGGGGGCGTCCTACGAGCAGTACTTC.

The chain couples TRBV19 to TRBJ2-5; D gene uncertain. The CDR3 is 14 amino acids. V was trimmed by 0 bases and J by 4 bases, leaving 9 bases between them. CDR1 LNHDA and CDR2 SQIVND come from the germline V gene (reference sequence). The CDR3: CASSIDTGSETQYF. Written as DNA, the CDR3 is TGTGCCAGTAGTATAGATACCGGGTCAGAGACCCAGTACTTC. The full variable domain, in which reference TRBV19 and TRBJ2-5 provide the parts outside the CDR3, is DGGITQSPKYLFRKEGQNVTLSCEQNLNHDAMYWYRQDPGQGLRLIYYSQIVNDFQKGDIAEGYSVSREKKESFPLTVTSAQKNPTAFYLCASSIDTGSETQYFGPGTRLLVL.

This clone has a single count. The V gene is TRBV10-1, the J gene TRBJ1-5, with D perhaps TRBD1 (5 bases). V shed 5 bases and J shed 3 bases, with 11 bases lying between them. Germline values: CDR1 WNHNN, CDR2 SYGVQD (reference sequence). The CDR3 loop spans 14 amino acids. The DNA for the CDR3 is TGCGCCAGCAGTAGGGGCTCTCCCAATCAGCCCCAGCATTTT. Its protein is CASSRGSPNQPQHF.

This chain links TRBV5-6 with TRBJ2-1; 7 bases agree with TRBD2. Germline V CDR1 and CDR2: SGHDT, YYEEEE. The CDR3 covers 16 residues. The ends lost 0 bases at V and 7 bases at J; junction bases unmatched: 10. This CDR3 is CASSLGDYGTFNEQFF. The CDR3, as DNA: TGTGCCAGCAGCTTGGGGGACTACGGGACTTTTAATGAGCAGTTCTTC.